Here is one T cell receptor (beta chain) with its context. Its antigen remains unidentified. The entry originates in a study of a mutant IDH1 vaccine in newly diagnosed glioma. About the research overall: Onset of vaccination occurred 4-6 weeks following radiotherapy alone, or with temozolomide cycles.

Time point of the sample: week 47, end of study. In the vaccine, a single dose held 300 ug of the mutant IDH1 20-mer peptide, along with topical imiquimod. In weeks 1, 3, 5, 7, 11, 15, 19 and 23, patients were vaccinated. Assay used: immunoSEQ multiplex PCR; TCRdb lists only in-frame clones, some missing. There are about 90,000 clones in the sample; about 90% occur only once, and approximately 0.8% lies in the top ten. Study-wide results and caveats: The vaccine induced immune responses, and these occurred in roughly 93% of patients.

Germline assignment: CDR1 GTSNPN and CDR2 SVGIG (reference sequence). The CDR3 covers 13 residues. V lost 5 bases, J lost 6 bases, and 6 bases stayed unmatched. This receptor was taken from a woman in her forties or fifties with glioma. This chain connects TRBV30 to TRBJ2-1, with 8 bases aligning to TRBD1. The material sequenced was PBMCs, taken from a glioma patient whose treatment included an IDH1 peptide vaccine. The CDR3 is CAWGQGLGNEQFF. DNA of the CDR3: TGTGCCTGGGGACAGGGATTGGGCAATGAGCAGTTCTTC. The full variable domain, with the rest looked up from reference TRBV30 and TRBJ2-1, is SQTIHQWPATLVQPVGSPLSLECTVEGTSNPNLYWYRQAAGRGLQLLFYSVGIGQISSEVPQNLSASRPQDRQFILSSKKLLLSDSGFYLCAWGQGLGNEQFFGPGTRLTVL.